Each of the 2 T cell receptor beta chains below was sequenced from the same sample in a study of T-cell memory formation after mild COVID-19. Each CDR3 protein gets one entry after TCRdb re-called the 5' RACE reads with MiXCR. The table includes about 340,000 distinct CDR3 sequences, approximately 15% detected once. Sequenced material: PBMCs or a T cell subset sorted from them (not recorded which). All receptors come from a man aged 18-30 years who had mild COVID-19 (a few samples of this study predate the infection). Cell type and time point are not known.

The chain employs TRBV5-4 and TRBJ2-5, with D possibly being TRBD2 (6 bases). The CDR3 has 15 amino acids. CDR1 and CDR2 (germline): SGHNT, YYREEE (reference sequence). Trimming removed 3 bases at V and 5 bases at J, with 17 bases between. The CDR3 sequence is CASSSPEGRSETQYF. The CDR3 DNA is TGTGCCAGCAGCTCCCCGGAGGGCCGTTCGGAGACCCAGTACTTC.

In its sample, this clonotype was seen a few times. The V call is TRBV6-6, the J call TRBJ1-6, with D possibly matching TRBD1 (5 bases). Trimming shortened V by 4 bases and J by 9 bases, and 13 bases separated the two germline ends. This CDR3 contains 14 residues. Germline CDR1 is MNHNY and CDR2 is SVGAGI (reference sequence). The CDR3, as DNA: TGTGCCAGCAGTTGGGACGCTATGGGTTCACCCCTCCACTTT. It codes for CASSWDAMGSPLHF.